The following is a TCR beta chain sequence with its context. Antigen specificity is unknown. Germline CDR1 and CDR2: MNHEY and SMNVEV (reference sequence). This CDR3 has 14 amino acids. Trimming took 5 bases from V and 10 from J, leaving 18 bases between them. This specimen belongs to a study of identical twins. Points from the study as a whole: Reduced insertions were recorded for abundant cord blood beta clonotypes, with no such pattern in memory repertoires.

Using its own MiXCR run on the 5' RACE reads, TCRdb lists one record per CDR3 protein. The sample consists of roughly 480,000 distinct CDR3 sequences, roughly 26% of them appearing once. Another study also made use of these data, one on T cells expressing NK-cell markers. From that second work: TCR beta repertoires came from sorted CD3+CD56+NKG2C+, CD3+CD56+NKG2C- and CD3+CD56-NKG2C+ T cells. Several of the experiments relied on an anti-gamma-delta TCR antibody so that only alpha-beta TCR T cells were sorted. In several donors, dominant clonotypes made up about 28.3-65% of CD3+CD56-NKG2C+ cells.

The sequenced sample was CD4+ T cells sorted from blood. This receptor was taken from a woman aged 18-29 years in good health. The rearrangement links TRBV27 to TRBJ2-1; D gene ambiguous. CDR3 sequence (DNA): TGTGCCAGCAGTGACAATACTCATTTCGTGGAGCAGTTCTTC. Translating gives CASSDNTHFVEQFF.